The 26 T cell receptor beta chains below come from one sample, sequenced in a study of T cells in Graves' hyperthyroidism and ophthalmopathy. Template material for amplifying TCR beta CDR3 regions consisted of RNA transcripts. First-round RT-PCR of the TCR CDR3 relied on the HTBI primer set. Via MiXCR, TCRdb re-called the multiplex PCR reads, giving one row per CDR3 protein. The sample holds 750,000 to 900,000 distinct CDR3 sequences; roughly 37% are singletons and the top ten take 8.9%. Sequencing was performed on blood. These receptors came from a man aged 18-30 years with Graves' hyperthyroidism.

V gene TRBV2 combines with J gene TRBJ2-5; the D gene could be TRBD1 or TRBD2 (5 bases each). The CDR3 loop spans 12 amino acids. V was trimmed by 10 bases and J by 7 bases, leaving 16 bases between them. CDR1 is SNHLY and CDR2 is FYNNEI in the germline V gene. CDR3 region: CATRPGTGTQYF. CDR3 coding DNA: TGTGCCACCCGCCCGGGGACGGGGACCCAGTACTTC.

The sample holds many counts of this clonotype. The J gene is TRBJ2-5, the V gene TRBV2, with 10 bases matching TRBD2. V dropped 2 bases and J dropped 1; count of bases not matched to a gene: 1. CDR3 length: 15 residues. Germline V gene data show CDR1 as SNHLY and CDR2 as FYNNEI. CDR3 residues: CASSELAGAQETQYF. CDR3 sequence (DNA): TGTGCCAGCAGTGAACTAGCGGGAGCCCAAGAGACCCAGTACTTC. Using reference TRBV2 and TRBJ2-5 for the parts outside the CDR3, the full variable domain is EPEVTQTPSHQVTQMGQEVILRCVPISNHLYFYWYRQILGQKVEFLVSFYNNEISEKSEIFDDQFSVERPDGSNFTLKIRSTKLEDSAMYFCASSELAGAQETQYFGPGTRLLVL.

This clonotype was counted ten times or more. CDR3 in DNA: TGTGCCAGCAGCATCTTAGGTCAGAACACCGGGGAGCTGTTTTTT. Amino acid sequence: CASSILGQNTGELFF. The chain links TRBV7-2 to TRBJ2-2; D call uncertain. Trimming cost V 5 bases and J 1 base, with 11 bases left between them. The CDR3 extends over 15 amino acids. Germline lookup yields CDR1 SGHTA and CDR2 FQGNSA.

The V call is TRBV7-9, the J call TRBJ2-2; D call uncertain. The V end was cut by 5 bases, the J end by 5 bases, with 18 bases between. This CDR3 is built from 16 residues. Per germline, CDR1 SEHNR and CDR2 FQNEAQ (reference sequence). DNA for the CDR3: TGTGCCAGCAGCCAGACGGCCTACCGAGGAACCGGGGAGCTGTTTTTT. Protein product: CASSQTAYRGTGELFF. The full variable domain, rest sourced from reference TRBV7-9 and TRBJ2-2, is DTGVSQNPRHKITKRGQNVTFRCDPISEHNRLYWYRQTLGQGPEFLTYFQNEAQLEKSRLLSDRFSAERPKGSFSTLEIQRTEQGDSAMYLCASSQTAYRGTGELFFGEGSRLTVL.

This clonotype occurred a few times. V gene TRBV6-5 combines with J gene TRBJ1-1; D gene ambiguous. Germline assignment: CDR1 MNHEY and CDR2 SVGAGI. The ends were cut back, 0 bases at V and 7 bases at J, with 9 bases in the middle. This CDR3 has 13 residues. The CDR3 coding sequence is TGTGCCAGCAGTTACTCGCCGGGGTTTGAAGCTTTCTTT. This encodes CASSYSPGFEAFF.

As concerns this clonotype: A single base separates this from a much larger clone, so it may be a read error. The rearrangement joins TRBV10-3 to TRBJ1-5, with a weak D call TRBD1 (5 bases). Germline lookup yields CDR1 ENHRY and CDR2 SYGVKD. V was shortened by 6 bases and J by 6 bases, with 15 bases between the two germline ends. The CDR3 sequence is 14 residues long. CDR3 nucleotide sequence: TGTGCCATCAGGTCGGGGCCAGAGGTTCAGCCCCAGCATTTT. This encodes CAIRSGPEVQPQHF.

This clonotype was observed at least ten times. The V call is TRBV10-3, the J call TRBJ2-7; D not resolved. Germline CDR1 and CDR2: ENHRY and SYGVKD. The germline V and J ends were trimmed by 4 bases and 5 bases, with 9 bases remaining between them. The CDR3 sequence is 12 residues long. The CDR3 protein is CAISADLDEQYF. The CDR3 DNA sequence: TGTGCCATCAGTGCCGATTTGGACGAGCAGTACTTC.

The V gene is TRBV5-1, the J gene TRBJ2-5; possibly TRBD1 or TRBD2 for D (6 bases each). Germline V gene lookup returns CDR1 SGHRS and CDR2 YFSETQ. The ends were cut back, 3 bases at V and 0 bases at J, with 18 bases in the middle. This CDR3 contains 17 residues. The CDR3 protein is CASSSGLTRGNQETQYF. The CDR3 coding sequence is TGCGCCAGCAGCTCGGGACTCACGAGGGGGAACCAAGAGACCCAGTACTTC.

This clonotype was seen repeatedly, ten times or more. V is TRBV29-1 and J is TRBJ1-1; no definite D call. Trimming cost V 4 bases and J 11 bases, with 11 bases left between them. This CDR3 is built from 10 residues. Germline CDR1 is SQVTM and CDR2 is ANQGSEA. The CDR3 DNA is TGCAGCGTTGTGGAGGGATGGGCTTTCTTT. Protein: CSVVEGWAFF.

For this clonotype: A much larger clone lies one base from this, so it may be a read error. The DNA of the CDR3 is TGCAGCGTTGAAGATCAAACAGGAGATGGCTACATCTTC. Translation: CSVEDQTGDGYIF. This sequence joins TRBV29-1 and TRBJ1-2; tentative D call: TRBD1 (5 bases). The CDR3 spans 13 residues. Germline values: CDR1 SQVTM, CDR2 ANQGSEA.

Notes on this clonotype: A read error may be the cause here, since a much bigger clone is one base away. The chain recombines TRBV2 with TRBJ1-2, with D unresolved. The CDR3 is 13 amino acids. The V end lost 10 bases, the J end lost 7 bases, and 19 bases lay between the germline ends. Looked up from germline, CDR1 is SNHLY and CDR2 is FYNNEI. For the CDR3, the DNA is TGTGCCATCGCCCGGGGTGGAAGCTGTGGCTACACCTTC. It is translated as CAIARGGSCGYTF.

CDR3 DNA: TGTGCCAGCAGCCAAACAGGGAGCGGGGACTATGGCTACACCTTC. Protein sequence: CASSQTGSGDYGYTF. This chain joins TRBV6-5 and TRBJ1-2; possible D gene TRBD1, 6 bases. The germline V and J ends were trimmed by 6 bases and 3 bases, with 17 bases remaining between them. The CDR3 covers 15 residues. Per the germline V gene, CDR1 is MNHEY and CDR2 is SVGAGI.

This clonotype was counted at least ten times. CDR3 DNA: TGCGCCAGCAGCTTGGTCGGTTCAGCCGAAGCTTTCTTT. It encodes CASSLVGSAEAFF. The V and J genes are TRBV5-1 and TRBJ1-1; D remains ambiguous. V was cut by 0 bases and J by 8 bases, with 11 bases left in between. Looked up from germline, CDR1 is SGHRS and CDR2 is YFSETQ. This CDR3 spans 13 amino acids.

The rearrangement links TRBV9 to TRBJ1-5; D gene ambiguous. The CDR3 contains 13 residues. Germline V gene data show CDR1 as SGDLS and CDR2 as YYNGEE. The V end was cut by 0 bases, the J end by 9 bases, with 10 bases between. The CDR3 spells CASSVGEGRPQHF. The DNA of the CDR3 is TGTGCCAGCAGCGTAGGGGAGGGTCGGCCCCAGCATTTT.

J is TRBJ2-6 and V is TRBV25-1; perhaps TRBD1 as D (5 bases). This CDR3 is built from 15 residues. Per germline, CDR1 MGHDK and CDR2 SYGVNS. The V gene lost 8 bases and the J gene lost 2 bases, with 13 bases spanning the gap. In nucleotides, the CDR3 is TGTGCCAGCTTGCTAGGGGCTCCTGGGGCCAACGTCCTGACTTTC. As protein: CASLLGAPGANVLTF.

CDR3 in amino acids: CASSLAAGGGVNEQFF. In DNA form, the CDR3 reads TGTGCCAGCAGCTTAGCAGCGGGAGGGGGGGTCAATGAGCAGTTCTTC. The chain carries TRBV7-2 and TRBJ2-1; 10 bases are a match to TRBD2. After removal of 0 bases from V and 6 bases from J, the junction contained 5 bases not matched to a gene. Germline V gene sequence: CDR1 SGHTA, CDR2 FQGNSA. The CDR3 is 16 residues long.

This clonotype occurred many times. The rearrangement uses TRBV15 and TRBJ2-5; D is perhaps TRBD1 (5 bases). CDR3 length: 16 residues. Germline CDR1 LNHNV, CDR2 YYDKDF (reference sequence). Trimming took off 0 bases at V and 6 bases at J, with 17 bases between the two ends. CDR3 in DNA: TGTGCCACCAGCAGAGAGAGAAGGGGAAGATTGCAGACCCAGTACTTC. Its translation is CATSRERRGRLQTQYF.

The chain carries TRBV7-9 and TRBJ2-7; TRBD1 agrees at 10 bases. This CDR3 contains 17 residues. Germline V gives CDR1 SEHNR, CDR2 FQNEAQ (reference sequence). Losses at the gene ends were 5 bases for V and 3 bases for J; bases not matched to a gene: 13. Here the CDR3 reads CASSQDRGLNLIYEQYF. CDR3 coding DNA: TGTGCCAGCAGCCAAGACAGGGGGCTCAACCTGATCTACGAGCAGTACTTC.

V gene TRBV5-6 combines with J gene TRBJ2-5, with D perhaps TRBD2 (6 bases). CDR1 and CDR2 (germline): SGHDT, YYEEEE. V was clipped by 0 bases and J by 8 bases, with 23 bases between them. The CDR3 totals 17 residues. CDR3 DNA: TGTGCCAGCAGCTTGGAGGGGCTTGGGCCCCTCGCGGGAACCCAGTACTTC. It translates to CASSLEGLGPLAGTQYF.

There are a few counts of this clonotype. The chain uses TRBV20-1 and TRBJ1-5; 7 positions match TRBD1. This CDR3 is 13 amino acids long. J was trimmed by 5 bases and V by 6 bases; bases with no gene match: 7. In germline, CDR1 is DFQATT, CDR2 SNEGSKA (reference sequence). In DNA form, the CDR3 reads TGCAGTGCCGCGACACAGGGGTATCAGCCCCAGCATTTT. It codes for CSAATQGYQPQHF.

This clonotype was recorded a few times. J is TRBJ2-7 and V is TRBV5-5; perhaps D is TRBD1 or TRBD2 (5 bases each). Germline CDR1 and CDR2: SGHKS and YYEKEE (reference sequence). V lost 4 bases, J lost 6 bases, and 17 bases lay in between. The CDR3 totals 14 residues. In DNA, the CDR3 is TGTGCCAGCAGCACCGGATCAGGGAGTCGCGAGCAGTACTTC. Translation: CASSTGSGSREQYF.

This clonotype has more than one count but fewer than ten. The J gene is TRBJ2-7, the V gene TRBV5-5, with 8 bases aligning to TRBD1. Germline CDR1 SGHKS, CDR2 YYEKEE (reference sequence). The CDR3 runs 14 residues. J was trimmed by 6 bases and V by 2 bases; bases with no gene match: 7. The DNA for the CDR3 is TGTGCCAGCAGCTTTCGGACAGGGATCTCCGAGCAGTACTTC. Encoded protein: CASSFRTGISEQYF.

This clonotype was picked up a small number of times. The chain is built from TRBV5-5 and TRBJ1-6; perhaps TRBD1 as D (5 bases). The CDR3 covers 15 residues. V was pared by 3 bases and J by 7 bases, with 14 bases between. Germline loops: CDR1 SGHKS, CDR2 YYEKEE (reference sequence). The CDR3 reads CASSWLDSQNSPLHF. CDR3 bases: TGTGCCAGCAGCTGGCTAGACAGCCAAAATTCACCCCTCCACTTT. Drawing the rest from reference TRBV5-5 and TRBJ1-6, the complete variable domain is DAGVTQSPTHLIKTRGQQVTLRCSPISGHKSVSWYQQVLGQGPQFIFQYYEKEERGRGNFPDRFSARQFPNYSSELNVNALLLGDSALYLCASSWLDSQNSPLHFGNGTRLTVT.

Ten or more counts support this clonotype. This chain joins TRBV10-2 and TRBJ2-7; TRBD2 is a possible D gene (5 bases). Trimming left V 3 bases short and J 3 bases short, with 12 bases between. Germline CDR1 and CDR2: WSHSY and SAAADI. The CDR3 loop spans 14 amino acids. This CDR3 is CASSDGLAVYEQYF. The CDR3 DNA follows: TGCGCCAGCAGTGATGGTCTAGCCGTCTACGAGCAGTACTTC.

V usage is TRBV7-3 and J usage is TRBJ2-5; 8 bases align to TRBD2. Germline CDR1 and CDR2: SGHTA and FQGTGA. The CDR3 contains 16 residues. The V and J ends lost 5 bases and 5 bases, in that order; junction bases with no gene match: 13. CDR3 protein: CASSGRAREGGETQYF. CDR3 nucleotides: TGTGCCAGCAGCGGAAGAGCACGGGAGGGCGGGGAGACCCAGTACTTC.

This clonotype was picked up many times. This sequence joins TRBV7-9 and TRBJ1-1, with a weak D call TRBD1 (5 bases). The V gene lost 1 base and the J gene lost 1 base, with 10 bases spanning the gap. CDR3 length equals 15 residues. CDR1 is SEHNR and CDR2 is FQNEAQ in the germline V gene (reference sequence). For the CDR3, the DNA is TGTGCCAGCAGCTTAGTAGGGGTACGGAACACTGAAGCTTTCTTT. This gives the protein CASSLVGVRNTEAFF.